The rows below give T cell receptor beta chains drawn from one sample of a study of early T cells in non-severe SARS-CoV-2 infection. TCRdb re-derived calls from the 5' RACE reads in MiXCR, one entry per CDR3 protein. The data hold tens of thousands of distinct CDR3 sequences, with 10% to 15% observed a single time. Sequencing was carried out using whole blood. The receptors were sampled from an adult who was a healthcare worker with PCR-confirmed SARS-CoV-2 infection or an uninfected control (not recorded which). CDR3s include the opening cysteine and the closing phenylalanine or tryptophan. The D gene is left open where the match is weak. The size of a clone is reported for some rows only, either as once, few or many, or as a class for expanded clones.

j_gene: TRBJ1-2; d_gene: .; abundance: few; v_gene: TRBV5-1; CDR3aa: CASSTGGTYGYTF; CDR3nt: TGCGCCAGCAGCACCGGGGGGACCTATGGCTACACCTTC
j_gene: TRBJ1-4; d_gene: TRBD1; abundance: few; v_gene: TRBV20-1; CDR3aa: CSAGTGRGEKLFF; CDR3nt: TGCAGTGCTGGGACAGGGCGGGGTGAAAAACTGTTTTTT
j_gene: TRBJ2-5; d_gene: TRBD2; abundance: many; v_gene: TRBV7-8; CDR3aa: CASRTSGGIQETQYF; CDR3nt: TGTGCCAGTAGGACTAGCGGGGGGATCCAAGAGACCCAGTACTTC
j_gene: TRBJ2-7; d_gene: .; abundance: many; v_gene: TRBV11-2; CDR3aa: CASSFGPDYEQYF; CDR3nt: TGTGCCAGCAGCTTCGGGCCGGACTACGAGCAGTACTTC
j_gene: TRBJ2-2; d_gene: .; abundance: many; v_gene: TRBV2; CDR3aa: CASRPDKNTGELFF; CDR3nt: TGTGCCAGCAGACCAGACAAGAACACCGGGGAGCTGTTTTTT
j_gene: TRBJ2-2; d_gene: TRBD1; abundance: many; v_gene: TRBV5-1; CDR3aa: CASSFPGGWTGELFF; CDR3nt: TGCGCCAGCAGCTTCCCAGGGGGCTGGACCGGGGAGCTGTTTTTT
j_gene: TRBJ2-1; d_gene: .; abundance: many; v_gene: TRBV7-2; CDR3aa: CASSLARDFYNEQFF; CDR3nt: TGTGCCAGCAGCTTAGCCCGGGACTTTTACAATGAGCAGTTCTTC
j_gene: TRBJ1-1; d_gene: .; abundance: many; v_gene: TRBV5-1; CDR3aa: CASSLDPRANTEAFF; CDR3nt: TGCGCCAGCAGCTTGGATCCCAGGGCGAACACTGAAGCTTTCTTT
j_gene: TRBJ1-1; d_gene: .; abundance: many; v_gene: TRBV5-1; CDR3aa: CASSRSTGSTEAFF; CDR3nt: TGCGCCAGCAGCCGGAGTACAGGCAGCACTGAAGCTTTCTTT
j_gene: TRBJ2-7; d_gene: TRBD1; abundance: many; v_gene: TRBV6-4; CDR3aa: CASSAGTGSHYEQYF; CDR3nt: TGTGCCAGCAGCGCGGGGACAGGGTCGCACTACGAGCAGTACTTC
j_gene: TRBJ2-3; d_gene: TRBD1; abundance: .; v_gene: TRBV7-3; CDR3aa: CASSSRNRGADTQYF; CDR3nt: TGTGCCAGCAGCTCGCGGAACAGGGGTGCGGATACGCAGTATTTT
j_gene: TRBJ1-1; d_gene: .; abundance: .; v_gene: TRBV9; CDR3aa: CASSVASGATEAFF; CDR3nt: TGTGCCAGCAGCGTAGCTTCGGGGGCCACTGAAGCTTTCTTT
j_gene: TRBJ1-1; d_gene: TRBD1; abundance: many; v_gene: TRBV7-9; CDR3aa: CASSLGQGHTEAFF; CDR3nt: TGTGCCAGCAGCTTAGGACAGGGCCACACTGAAGCTTTCTTT
j_gene: TRBJ1-5; d_gene: .; abundance: many; v_gene: TRBV12-3/TRBV12-4; CDR3aa: CASSLEASGGQPQHF; CDR3nt: TGTGCCAGCAGTTTAGAGGCTTCCGGGGGACAGCCCCAGCATTTT
j_gene: TRBJ1-2; d_gene: .; abundance: many; v_gene: TRBV30; CDR3aa: CAWTLGTYFYGYTF; CDR3nt: TGTGCCTGGACCCTTGGGACATACTTCTATGGCTACACCTTC
j_gene: TRBJ1-1; d_gene: .; abundance: .; v_gene: TRBV7-8; CDR3aa: CASSLGTGNTEAFF; CDR3nt: TGTGCCAGCAGCCTAGGTACGGGGAACACTGAAGCTTTCTTT
j_gene: TRBJ2-3; d_gene: TRBD2; abundance: .; v_gene: TRBV11-2; CDR3aa: CASSSTGGTQYF; CDR3nt: TGTGCCAGCAGCTCGACGGGGGGGACGCAGTATTTT
j_gene: TRBJ1-5; d_gene: .; abundance: many; v_gene: TRBV30; CDR3aa: CAWSLGYSNQPQHF; CDR3nt: TGTGCCTGGAGTTTGGGTTATAGCAATCAGCCCCAGCATTTT
j_gene: TRBJ2-7; d_gene: .; abundance: many; v_gene: TRBV12-3/TRBV12-4; CDR3aa: CASSFRGEQYF; CDR3nt: TGTGCCAGCAGTTTCCGGGGCGAGCAGTACTTC
j_gene: TRBJ2-1; d_gene: .; abundance: many; v_gene: TRBV7-2; CDR3aa: CASTTSDGFDEQFF; CDR3nt: TGTGCCAGCACCACCTCGGATGGGTTTGATGAGCAGTTCTTC
j_gene: TRBJ2-1; d_gene: TRBD2; abundance: few; v_gene: TRBV12-3/TRBV12-4; CDR3aa: CASTPGLAGGFNEQFF; CDR3nt: TGTGCCAGCACTCCTGGACTAGCGGGGGGCTTCAATGAGCAGTTCTTC
j_gene: TRBJ1-1; d_gene: .; abundance: many; v_gene: TRBV5-6; CDR3aa: CASSLTMNTEAFF; CDR3nt: TGTGCCAGCAGCTTGACCATGAACACTGAAGCTTTCTTT
j_gene: TRBJ2-1; d_gene: .; abundance: .; v_gene: TRBV20-1; CDR3aa: CSARDPAGQTYNEQFF; CDR3nt: TGCAGTGCTAGAGATCCGGCAGGCCAGACCTACAATGAGCAGTTCTTC
j_gene: TRBJ2-7; d_gene: .; abundance: .; v_gene: TRBV10-3; CDR3aa: CAISESGGSMLEQYF; CDR3nt: TGTGCCATCAGTGAGTCGGGAGGAAGCATGTTGGAGCAGTACTTC
j_gene: TRBJ2-3; d_gene: TRBD2; abundance: .; v_gene: TRBV3-1; CDR3aa: CASSQDPGTSYTDTQYF; CDR3nt: TGTGCCAGCAGCCAAGATCCCGGGACTAGCTACACAGATACGCAGTATTTT
j_gene: TRBJ1-5; d_gene: TRBD1; abundance: few; v_gene: TRBV7-8; CDR3aa: CASSRGTGKTQPQHF; CDR3nt: TGTGCCAGCAGCAGGGGGACAGGGAAGACTCAGCCCCAGCATTTT
j_gene: TRBJ1-4; d_gene: .; abundance: .; v_gene: TRBV5-1; CDR3aa: CASSSGQINEKLFF; CDR3nt: TGCGCCAGCAGCTCCGGACAGATTAATGAAAAACTGTTTTTT
j_gene: TRBJ2-7; d_gene: TRBD1; abundance: many; v_gene: TRBV5-1; CDR3aa: CASSLGQGQREQYF; CDR3nt: TGCGCCAGCAGCCTGGGACAGGGCCAGCGCGAGCAGTACTTC
j_gene: TRBJ2-7; d_gene: .; abundance: few; v_gene: TRBV25-1; CDR3aa: CASSGPWGYEQYF; CDR3nt: TGTGCCAGCAGTGGACCGTGGGGCTACGAGCAGTACTTC
j_gene: TRBJ1-1; d_gene: .; abundance: many; v_gene: TRBV10-1; CDR3aa: CASSDDTTEAFF; CDR3nt: TGCGCCAGCAGTGATGACACCACTGAAGCTTTCTTT
j_gene: TRBJ1-5; d_gene: .; abundance: many; v_gene: TRBV30; CDR3aa: CACSVGGNQPQHF; CDR3nt: TGTGCCTGCTCGGTCGGGGGCAATCAGCCCCAGCATTTT
j_gene: TRBJ1-6; d_gene: TRBD1; abundance: few; v_gene: TRBV6-5; CDR3aa: CASSVTGTYNSPLHF; CDR3nt: TGTGCCAGCAGTGTGACAGGGACCTATAATTCACCCCTCCACTTT
j_gene: TRBJ2-1; d_gene: .; abundance: medium-sized; v_gene: TRBV2; CDR3aa: CASSELPVDEQFF; CDR3nt: TGTGCCAGCAGTGAGTTGCCCGTCGATGAGCAGTTCTTC
j_gene: TRBJ2-7; d_gene: .; abundance: .; v_gene: TRBV9; CDR3aa: CASSVGQASYEQYF; CDR3nt: TGTGCCAGCAGCGTAGGACAGGCTTCCTACGAGCAGTACTTC
j_gene: TRBJ2-2; d_gene: .; abundance: .; v_gene: TRBV6-6; CDR3aa: CASSYSRTGTGELFF; CDR3nt: TGTGCCAGCAGTTACTCGCGGACGGGCACCGGGGAGCTGTTTTTT
j_gene: TRBJ1-6; d_gene: TRBD1; abundance: many; v_gene: TRBV12-3/TRBV12-4; CDR3aa: CASSPGQGDSPLHF; CDR3nt: TGTGCCAGCAGCCCAGGACAGGGTGATTCACCCCTCCACTTT
j_gene: TRBJ2-1; d_gene: TRBD1; abundance: .; v_gene: TRBV4-1; CDR3aa: CASSHRDSYNEQFF; CDR3nt: TGCGCCAGCAGCCACCGGGACAGCTACAATGAGCAGTTCTTC
j_gene: TRBJ1-6; d_gene: .; abundance: many; v_gene: TRBV6-6; CDR3aa: CASSYREGFNSPLHF; CDR3nt: TGTGCCAGCAGTTACAGGGAAGGGTTTAATTCACCCCTCCACTTT
j_gene: TRBJ2-7; d_gene: .; abundance: .; v_gene: TRBV3-1; CDR3aa: CASSQATYEQYF; CDR3nt: TGTGCCAGCAGCCAAGCAACCTACGAGCAGTACTTC
j_gene: TRBJ2-5; d_gene: .; abundance: .; v_gene: TRBV11-2; CDR3aa: CASSGNRAIQETQYF; CDR3nt: TGTGCCAGCAGCGGAAACAGGGCCATACAAGAGACCCAGTACTTC
j_gene: TRBJ1-2; d_gene: .; abundance: .; v_gene: TRBV12-3/TRBV12-4; CDR3aa: CASSLTQNYGYTF; CDR3nt: TGTGCCAGCAGCTTGACTCAGAACTATGGCTACACCTTC
j_gene: TRBJ1-2; d_gene: TRBD1; abundance: many; v_gene: TRBV7-2; CDR3aa: CASSLGGDRARGYTF; CDR3nt: TGTGCCAGCAGCTTAGGGGGGGACAGGGCTCGCGGCTACACCTTC
j_gene: TRBJ1-2; d_gene: TRBD1; abundance: few; v_gene: TRBV30; CDR3aa: CAWSRDRGNYGYTF; CDR3nt: TGTGCCTGGAGTCGGGACAGGGGTAACTATGGCTACACCTTC
j_gene: TRBJ1-1; d_gene: .; abundance: .; v_gene: TRBV4-3; CDR3aa: CASSQDWAGVSEAFF; CDR3nt: TGCGCCAGCAGCCAAGATTGGGCAGGAGTATCTGAAGCTTTCTTT
j_gene: TRBJ1-6; d_gene: .; abundance: many; v_gene: TRBV7-6; CDR3aa: CASSLEQGSPLHF; CDR3nt: TGTGCCAGCAGCTTAGAACAGGGCTCACCCCTCCACTTT
j_gene: TRBJ1-1; d_gene: TRBD1; abundance: .; v_gene: TRBV5-1; CDR3aa: CASSSGQGAMNTEAFF; CDR3nt: TGCGCCAGCAGCTCAGGACAGGGGGCTATGAACACTGAAGCTTTCTTT
j_gene: TRBJ2-1; d_gene: TRBD2; abundance: .; v_gene: TRBV20-1; CDR3aa: CSADRLAGRYEQFF; CDR3nt: TGCAGTGCAGACCGACTAGCGGGGAGGTATGAGCAGTTCTTC
j_gene: TRBJ2-2; d_gene: .; abundance: few; v_gene: TRBV6-1; CDR3aa: CASSDQYSGELFF; CDR3nt: TGTGCCAGCAGTGACCAGTATTCCGGGGAGCTGTTTTTT
j_gene: TRBJ1-2; d_gene: .; abundance: few; v_gene: TRBV19; CDR3aa: CVSLREQGGYTF; CDR3nt: TGTGTCAGTCTAAGGGAGCAGGGAGGCTACACCTTC
j_gene: TRBJ2-3; d_gene: TRBD2; abundance: .; v_gene: TRBV10-3; CDR3aa: CAIRMGTSGADTQYF; CDR3nt: TGTGCCATCCGAATGGGGACTAGCGGAGCAGATACGCAGTATTTT
j_gene: TRBJ2-3; d_gene: TRBD1; abundance: .; v_gene: TRBV11-2; CDR3aa: CASSLVAEGAQLVDTQYF; CDR3nt: TGTGCCAGCAGCTTGGTTGCCGAGGGGGCGCAATTGGTAGATACGCAGTATTTT